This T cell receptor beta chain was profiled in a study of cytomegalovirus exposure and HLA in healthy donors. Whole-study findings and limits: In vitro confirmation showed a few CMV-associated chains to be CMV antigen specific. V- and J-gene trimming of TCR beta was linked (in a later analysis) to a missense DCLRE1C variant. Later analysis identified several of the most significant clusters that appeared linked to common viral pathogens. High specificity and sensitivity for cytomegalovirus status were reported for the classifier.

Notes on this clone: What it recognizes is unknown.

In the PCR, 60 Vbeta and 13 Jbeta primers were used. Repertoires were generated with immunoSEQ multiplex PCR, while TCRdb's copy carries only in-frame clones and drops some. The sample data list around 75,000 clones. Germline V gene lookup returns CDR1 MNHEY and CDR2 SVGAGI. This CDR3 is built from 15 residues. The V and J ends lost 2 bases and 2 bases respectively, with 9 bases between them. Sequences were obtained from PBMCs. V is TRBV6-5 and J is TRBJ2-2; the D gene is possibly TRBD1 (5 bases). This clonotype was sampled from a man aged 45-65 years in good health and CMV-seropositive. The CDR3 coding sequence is TGTGCCAGCAGTTACCGCCAGGGTAACACCGGGGAGCTGTTTTTT. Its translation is CASSYRQGNTGELFF.